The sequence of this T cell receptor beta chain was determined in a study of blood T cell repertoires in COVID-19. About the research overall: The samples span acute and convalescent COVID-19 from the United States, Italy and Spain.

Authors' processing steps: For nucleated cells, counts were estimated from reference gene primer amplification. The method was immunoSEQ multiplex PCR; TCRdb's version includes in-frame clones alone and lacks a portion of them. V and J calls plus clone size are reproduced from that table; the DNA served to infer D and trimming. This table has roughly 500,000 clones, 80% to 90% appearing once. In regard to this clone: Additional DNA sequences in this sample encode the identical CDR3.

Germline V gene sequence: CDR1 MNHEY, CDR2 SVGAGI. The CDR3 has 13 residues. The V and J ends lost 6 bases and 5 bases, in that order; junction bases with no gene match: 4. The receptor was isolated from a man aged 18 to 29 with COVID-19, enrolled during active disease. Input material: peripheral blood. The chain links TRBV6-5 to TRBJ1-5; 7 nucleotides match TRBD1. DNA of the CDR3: TGTGCCAGCAGCCCCGACAGGGATCAGCCCCAGCATTTT. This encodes CASSPDRDQPQHF.